This T cell receptor beta chain was documented in a study of T cells in Graves' hyperthyroidism and ophthalmopathy. About the study: At the time of initial diagnosis and before any treatment, peripheral blood was collected.

Study conclusions and caveats: In validation, the model predicted ophthalmopathy. These predictions came a median approximately 6.5 months before onset.

In germline, CDR1 is LNHDA, CDR2 SQIVND (reference sequence). The CDR3 is made up of 16 amino acids. Deletions cut 1 base from V and 3 bases from J, with 14 bases between. The source material, RNA transcripts, was used to amplify TCR beta CDR3 regions. An initial round of RT-PCR targeting the TCR CDR3 relied on the HTBI primer set. One entry per CDR3 protein results from TCRdb running MiXCR on the multiplex PCR reads. The table lists some 360,000 distinct CDR3 sequences, approximately 13% of them singletons. Subjects aged 18 to 65 presented with newly diagnosed hyperthyroidism of less than 2 months' duration. About 10 ml of fresh peripheral blood supplied the PBMCs. This clonotype has just one count. Its specificity is not known.

The chain combines TRBV19 with TRBJ2-3; D call uncertain. Material: blood. This clonotype originated in a woman aged 55-69 years with Graves' hyperthyroidism. CDR3 DNA sequence: TGTGCCAGTAGTATAGCCGGCGGTACCGGGACAGATACGCAGTATTTT. This sequence encodes CASSIAGGTGTDTQYF.